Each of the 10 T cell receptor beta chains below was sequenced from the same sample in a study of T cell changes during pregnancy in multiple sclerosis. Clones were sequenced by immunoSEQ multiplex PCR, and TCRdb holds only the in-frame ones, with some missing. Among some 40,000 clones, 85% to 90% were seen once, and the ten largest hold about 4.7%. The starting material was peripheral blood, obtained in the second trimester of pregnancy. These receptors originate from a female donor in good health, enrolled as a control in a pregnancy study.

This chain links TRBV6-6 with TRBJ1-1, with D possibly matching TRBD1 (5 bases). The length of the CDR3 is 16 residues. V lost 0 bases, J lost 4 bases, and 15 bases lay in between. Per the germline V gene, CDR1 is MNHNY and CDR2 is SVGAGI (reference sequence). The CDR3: CASSYSTGVMGTEAFF. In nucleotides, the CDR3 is TGTGCCAGCAGTTACTCGACGGGGGTAATGGGCACTGAAGCTTTCTTT.

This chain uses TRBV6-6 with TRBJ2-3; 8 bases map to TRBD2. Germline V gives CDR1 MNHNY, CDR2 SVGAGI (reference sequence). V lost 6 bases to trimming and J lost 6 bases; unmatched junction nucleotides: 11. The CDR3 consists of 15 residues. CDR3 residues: CASSTGLGSPDTQYF. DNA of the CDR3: TGTGCCAGCAGCACGGGACTAGGGTCCCCTGATACGCAGTATTTT.

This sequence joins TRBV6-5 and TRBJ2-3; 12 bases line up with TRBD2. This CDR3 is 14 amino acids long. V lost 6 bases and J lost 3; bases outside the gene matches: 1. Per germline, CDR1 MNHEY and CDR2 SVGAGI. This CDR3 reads CASSLAGGTDTQYF. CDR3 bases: TGTGCCAGCAGCCTAGCGGGGGGGACAGATACGCAGTATTTT.

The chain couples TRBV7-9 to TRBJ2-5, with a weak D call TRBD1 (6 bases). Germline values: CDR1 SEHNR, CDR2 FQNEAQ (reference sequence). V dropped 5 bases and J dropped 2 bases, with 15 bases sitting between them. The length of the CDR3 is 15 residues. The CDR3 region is CASSPTQTGQETQYF. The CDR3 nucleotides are TGTGCCAGCAGCCCCACACAGACAGGACAAGAGACCCAGTACTTC.

CDR3 residues: CASRDRSYQPQHF. Here the CDR3 DNA reads TGTGCCAGTAGGGACAGGAGTTATCAGCCCCAGCATTTT. The chain links TRBV19 to TRBJ1-5; 7 bases align to TRBD1. The CDR3 is 13 amino acids. Germline values: CDR1 LNHDA, CDR2 SQIVND (reference sequence). With V trimmed by 6 bases and J by 5 bases, 4 bases remained unmatched.

The CDR3 protein is CASSPRTGFNEKLFF. The CDR3 DNA is TGTGCCAGCTCACCACGGACAGGTTTTAATGAAAAACTGTTTTTT. The chain combines TRBV18 with TRBJ1-4, with TRBD1 matching over 7 bases. Per the germline V gene, CDR1 is KGHSH and CDR2 is LQKENI. V shed 1 base, J shed 4 bases, and the junction held 3 bases outside the gene matches. The length of the CDR3 is 15 residues. The full variable domain, its missing parts supplied by reference TRBV18 and TRBJ1-4, is NAGVMQNPRHLVRRRGQEARLRCSPMKGHSHVYWYRQLPEEGLKFMVYLQKENIIDESGMPKERFSAEFPKEGPSILRIQQVVRGDSAAYFCASSPRTGFNEKLFFGSGTQLSVL.

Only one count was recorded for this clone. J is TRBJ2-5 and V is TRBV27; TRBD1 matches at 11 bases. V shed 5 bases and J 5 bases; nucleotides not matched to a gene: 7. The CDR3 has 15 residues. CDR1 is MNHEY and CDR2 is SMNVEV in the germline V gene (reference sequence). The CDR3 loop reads CASSQRDRGLETQYF. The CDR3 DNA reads TGTGCCAGCAGTCAGAGGGACAGGGGGTTGGAGACCCAGTACTTC.

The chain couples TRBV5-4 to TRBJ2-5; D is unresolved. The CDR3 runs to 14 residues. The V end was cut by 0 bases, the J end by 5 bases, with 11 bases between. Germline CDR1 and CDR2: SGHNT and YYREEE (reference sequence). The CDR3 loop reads CASSLGAFGETQYF. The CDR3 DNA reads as TGTGCCAGCAGCTTGGGGGCCTTTGGGGAGACCCAGTACTTC.

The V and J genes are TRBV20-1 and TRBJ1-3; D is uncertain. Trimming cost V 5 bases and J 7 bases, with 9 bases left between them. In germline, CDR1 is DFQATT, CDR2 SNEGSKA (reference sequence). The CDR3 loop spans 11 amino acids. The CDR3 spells CSADRENTIYF. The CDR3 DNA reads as TGCAGTGCTGACCGGGAGAACACCATATATTTT.

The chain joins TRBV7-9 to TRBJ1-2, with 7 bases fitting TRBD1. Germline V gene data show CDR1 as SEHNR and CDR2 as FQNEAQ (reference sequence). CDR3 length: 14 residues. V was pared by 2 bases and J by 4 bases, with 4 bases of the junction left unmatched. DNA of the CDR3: TGTGCCAGCAGCTTACCGGACAGGCGCTATGGCTACACCTTC. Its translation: CASSLPDRRYGYTF.